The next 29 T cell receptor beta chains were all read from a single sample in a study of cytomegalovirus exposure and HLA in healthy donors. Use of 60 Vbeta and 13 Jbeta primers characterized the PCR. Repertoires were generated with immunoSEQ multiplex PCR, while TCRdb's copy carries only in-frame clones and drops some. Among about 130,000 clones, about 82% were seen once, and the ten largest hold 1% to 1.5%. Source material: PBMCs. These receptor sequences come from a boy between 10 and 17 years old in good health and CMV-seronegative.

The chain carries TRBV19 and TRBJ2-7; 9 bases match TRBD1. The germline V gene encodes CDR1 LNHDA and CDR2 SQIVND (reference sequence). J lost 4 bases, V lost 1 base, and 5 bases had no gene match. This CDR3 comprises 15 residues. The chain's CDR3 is CASSIGTGENYEQYF. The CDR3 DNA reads TGTGCCAGTAGTATAGGGACAGGGGAAAATTACGAGCAGTACTTC. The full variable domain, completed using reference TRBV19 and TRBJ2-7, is DGGITQSPKYLFRKEGQNVTLSCEQNLNHDAMYWYRQDPGQGLRLIYYSQIVNDFQKGDIAEGYSVSREKKESFPLTVTSAQKNPTAFYLCASSIGTGENYEQYFGPGTRLTVT.

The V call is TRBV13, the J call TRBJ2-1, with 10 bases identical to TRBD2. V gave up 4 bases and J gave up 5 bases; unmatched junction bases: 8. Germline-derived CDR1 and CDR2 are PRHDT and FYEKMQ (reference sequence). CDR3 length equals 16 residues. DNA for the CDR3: TGTGCCAGCAGCTCCAAAGCGGGGGGGACTGACAATGAGCAGTTCTTC. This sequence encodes CASSSKAGGTDNEQFF.

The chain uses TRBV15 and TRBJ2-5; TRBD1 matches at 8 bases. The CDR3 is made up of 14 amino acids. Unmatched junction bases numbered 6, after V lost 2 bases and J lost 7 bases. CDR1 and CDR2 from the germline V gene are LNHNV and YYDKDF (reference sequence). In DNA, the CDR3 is TGTGCCACCAGCAGACGCAGGGGGCCGGGGACCCAGTACTTC. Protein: CATSRRRGPGTQYF.

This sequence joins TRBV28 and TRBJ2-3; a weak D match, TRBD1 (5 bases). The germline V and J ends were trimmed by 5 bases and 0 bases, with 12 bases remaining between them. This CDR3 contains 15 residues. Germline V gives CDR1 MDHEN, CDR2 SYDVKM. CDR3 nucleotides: TGTGCCAGCAGTCCTCTGACAGAAAGCACAGATACGCAGTATTTT. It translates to CASSPLTESTDTQYF.

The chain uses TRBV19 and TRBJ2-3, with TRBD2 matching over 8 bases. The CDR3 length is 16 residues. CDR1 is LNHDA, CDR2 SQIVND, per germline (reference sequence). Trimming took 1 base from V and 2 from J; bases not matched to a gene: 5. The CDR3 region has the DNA TGTGCCAGTAGTATAGGGGCTAGCGGGTACACAGATACGCAGTATTTT. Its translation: CASSIGASGYTDTQYF.

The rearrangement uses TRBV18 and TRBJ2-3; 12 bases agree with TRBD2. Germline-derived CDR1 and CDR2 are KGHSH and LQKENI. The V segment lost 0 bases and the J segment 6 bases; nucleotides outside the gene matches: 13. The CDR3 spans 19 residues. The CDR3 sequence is CASSPPPLAGGPYVDTQYF. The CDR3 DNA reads TGTGCCAGCTCACCACCGCCCCTAGCGGGAGGGCCGTATGTGGATACGCAGTATTTT.

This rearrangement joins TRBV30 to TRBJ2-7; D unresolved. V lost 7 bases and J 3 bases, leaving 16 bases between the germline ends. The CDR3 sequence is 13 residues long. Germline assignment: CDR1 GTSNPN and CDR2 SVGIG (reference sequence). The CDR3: CASLEVGNYEQYF. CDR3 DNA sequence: TGTGCCTCTCTTGAGGTGGGTAACTACGAGCAGTACTTC.

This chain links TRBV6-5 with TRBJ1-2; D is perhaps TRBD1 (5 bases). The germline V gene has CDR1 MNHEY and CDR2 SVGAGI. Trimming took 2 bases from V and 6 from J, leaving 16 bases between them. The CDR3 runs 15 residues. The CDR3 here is CASSYPPPGYDGYTF. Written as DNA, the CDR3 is TGTGCCAGCAGTTACCCCCCTCCAGGGTACGATGGCTACACCTTC.

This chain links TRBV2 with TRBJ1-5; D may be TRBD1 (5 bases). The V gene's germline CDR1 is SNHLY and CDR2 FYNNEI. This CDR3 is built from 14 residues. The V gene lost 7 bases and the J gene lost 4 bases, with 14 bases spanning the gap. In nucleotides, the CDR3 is TGTGCCAGCAACCAGGATGGGGCGAATCAGCCCCAGCATTTT. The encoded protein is CASNQDGANQPQHF.

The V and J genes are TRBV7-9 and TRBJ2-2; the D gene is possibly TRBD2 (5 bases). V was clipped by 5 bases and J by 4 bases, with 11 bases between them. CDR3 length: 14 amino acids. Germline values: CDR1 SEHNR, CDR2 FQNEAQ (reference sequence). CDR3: CASSPSGSTGELFF. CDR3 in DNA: TGTGCCAGCAGCCCGAGCGGCAGCACCGGGGAGCTGTTTTTT.

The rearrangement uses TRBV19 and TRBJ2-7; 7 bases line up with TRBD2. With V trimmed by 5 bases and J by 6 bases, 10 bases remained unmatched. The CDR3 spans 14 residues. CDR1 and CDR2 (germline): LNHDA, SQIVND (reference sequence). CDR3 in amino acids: CASSLEGGPSEQYF. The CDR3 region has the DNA TGTGCCAGTAGTCTCGAGGGAGGGCCCAGCGAGCAGTACTTC.

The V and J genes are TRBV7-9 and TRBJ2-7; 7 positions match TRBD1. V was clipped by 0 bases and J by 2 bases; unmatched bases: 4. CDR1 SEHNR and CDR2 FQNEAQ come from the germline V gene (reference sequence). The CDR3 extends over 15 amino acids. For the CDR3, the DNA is TGTGCCAGCAGCTTAGCAGGGGGCTTTACCTACGAGCAGTACTTC. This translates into CASSLAGGFTYEQYF.

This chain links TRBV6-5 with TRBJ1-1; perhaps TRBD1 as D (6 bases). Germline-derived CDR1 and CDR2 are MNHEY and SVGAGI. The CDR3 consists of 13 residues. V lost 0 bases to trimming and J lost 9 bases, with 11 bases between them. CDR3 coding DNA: TGTGCCAGCAGTTACTCGATAAGGGGGAAAGCTTTCTTT. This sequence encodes CASSYSIRGKAFF.

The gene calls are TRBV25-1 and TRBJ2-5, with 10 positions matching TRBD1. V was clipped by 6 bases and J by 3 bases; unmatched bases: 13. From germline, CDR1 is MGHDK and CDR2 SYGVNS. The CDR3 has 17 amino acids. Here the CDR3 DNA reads TGTGCCAGCAGCCCCACCCCGGGACAGGGGTCCAAAGAGACCCAGTACTTC. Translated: CASSPTPGQGSKETQYF. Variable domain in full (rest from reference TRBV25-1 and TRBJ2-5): EADIYQTPRYLVIGTGKKITLECSQTMGHDKMYWYQQDPGMELHLIHYSYGVNSTEKGDLSSESTVSRIRTEHFPLTLESARPSHTSQYLCASSPTPGQGSKETQYFGPGTRLLVL.

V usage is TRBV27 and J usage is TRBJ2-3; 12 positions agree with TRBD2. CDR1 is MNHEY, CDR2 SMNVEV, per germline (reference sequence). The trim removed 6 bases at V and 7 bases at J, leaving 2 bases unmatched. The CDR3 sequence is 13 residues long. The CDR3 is CASRLAGGNTQYF. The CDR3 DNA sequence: TGTGCCAGCAGACTAGCGGGAGGAAATACGCAGTATTTT.

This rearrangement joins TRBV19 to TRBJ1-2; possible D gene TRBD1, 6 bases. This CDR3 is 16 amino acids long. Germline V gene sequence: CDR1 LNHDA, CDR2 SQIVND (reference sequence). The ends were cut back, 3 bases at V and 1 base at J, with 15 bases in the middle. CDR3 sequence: CASSMAGGADNYGYTF. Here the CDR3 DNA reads TGTGCCAGTAGTATGGCGGGGGGCGCAGATAACTATGGCTACACCTTC.

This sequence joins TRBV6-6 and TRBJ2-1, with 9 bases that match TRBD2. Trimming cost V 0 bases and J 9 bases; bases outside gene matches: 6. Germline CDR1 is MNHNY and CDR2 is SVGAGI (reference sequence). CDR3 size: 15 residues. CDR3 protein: CASSYSAGGRGEQFF. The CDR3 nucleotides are TGTGCCAGCAGTTACTCTGCGGGAGGGCGGGGTGAGCAGTTCTTC.

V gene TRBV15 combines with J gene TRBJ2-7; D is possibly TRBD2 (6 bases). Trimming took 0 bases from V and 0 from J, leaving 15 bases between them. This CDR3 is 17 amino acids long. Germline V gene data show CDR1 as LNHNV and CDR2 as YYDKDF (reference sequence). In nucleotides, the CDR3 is TGTGCCACCAGCAGAGATCGATTCGGGGGTGACTCCTACGAGCAGTACTTC. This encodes CATSRDRFGGDSYEQYF.

The CDR3 DNA follows: TGTGCCAGCAGTTTAACCCGGGACAGGGGGCAAGGTGGCTACACCTTC. Translation: CASSLTRDRGQGGYTF. The chain links TRBV27 to TRBJ1-2, with TRBD1 identical over 12 bases. Germline loops: CDR1 MNHEY, CDR2 SMNVEV (reference sequence). This CDR3 is 16 amino acids long. Losses at the gene ends were 2 bases for V and 7 bases for J; bases not matched to a gene: 8.

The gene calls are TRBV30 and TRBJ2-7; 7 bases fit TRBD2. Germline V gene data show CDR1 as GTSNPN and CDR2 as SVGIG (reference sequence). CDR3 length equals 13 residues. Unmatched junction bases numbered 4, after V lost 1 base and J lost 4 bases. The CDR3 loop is CAWSGTGGYEQYF. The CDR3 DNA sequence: TGTGCCTGGAGTGGGACGGGGGGATACGAGCAGTACTTC.

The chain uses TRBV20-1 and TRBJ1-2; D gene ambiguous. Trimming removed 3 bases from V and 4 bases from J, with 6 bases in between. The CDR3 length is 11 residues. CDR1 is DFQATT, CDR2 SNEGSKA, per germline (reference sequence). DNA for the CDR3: TGCAGTGCTAGCTCGGTCTATGGCTACACCTTC. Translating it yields CSASSVYGYTF.

CDR3 sequence: CASSQERRGGDEQFF. The CDR3 DNA follows: TGCGCCAGCAGCCAAGAGAGGAGGGGGGGCGATGAGCAGTTCTTC. The chain has TRBV4-1 and TRBJ2-1; a possible D gene is TRBD2 (7 bases). The V end lost 0 bases, the J end lost 8 bases, and 14 bases lay between the germline ends. The CDR3 runs 15 residues. Germline V gives CDR1 MGHRA, CDR2 YSYEKL.

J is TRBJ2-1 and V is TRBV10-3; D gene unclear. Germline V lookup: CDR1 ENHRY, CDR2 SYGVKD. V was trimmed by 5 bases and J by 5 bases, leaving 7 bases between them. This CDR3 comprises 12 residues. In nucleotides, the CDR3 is TGTGCCATCAGTTCGGGTGACAATGAGCAGTTCTTC. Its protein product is CAISSGDNEQFF.

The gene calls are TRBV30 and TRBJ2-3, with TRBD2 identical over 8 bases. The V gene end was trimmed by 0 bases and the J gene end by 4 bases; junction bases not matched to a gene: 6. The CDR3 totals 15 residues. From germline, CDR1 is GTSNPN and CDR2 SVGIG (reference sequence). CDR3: CAWSVIPGGSDTQYF. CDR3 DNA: TGTGCCTGGAGTGTTATCCCGGGAGGGTCAGATACGCAGTATTTT.

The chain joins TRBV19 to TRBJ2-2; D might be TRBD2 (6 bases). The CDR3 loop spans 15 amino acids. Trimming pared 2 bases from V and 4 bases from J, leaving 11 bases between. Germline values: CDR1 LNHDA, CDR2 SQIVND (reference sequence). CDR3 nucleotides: TGTGCCAGTAGTATAAGCGGGCGGGTCACCGGGGAGCTGTTTTTT. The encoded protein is CASSISGRVTGELFF. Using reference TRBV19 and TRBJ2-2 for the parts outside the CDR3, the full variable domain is DGGITQSPKYLFRKEGQNVTLSCEQNLNHDAMYWYRQDPGQGLRLIYYSQIVNDFQKGDIAEGYSVSREKKESFPLTVTSAQKNPTAFYLCASSISGRVTGELFFGEGSRLTVL.

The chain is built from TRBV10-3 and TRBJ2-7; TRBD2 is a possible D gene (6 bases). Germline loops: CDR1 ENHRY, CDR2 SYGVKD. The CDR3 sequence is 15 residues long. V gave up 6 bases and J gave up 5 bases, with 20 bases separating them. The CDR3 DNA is TGTGCCATCAGAACCTCCGGGACGGGGGATAACGAGCAGTACTTC. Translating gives CAIRTSGTGDNEQYF.

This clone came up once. CDR3 nucleotides: TGTGCCAGCAGCCCGCGGGGGGCAGGTCAGCCCCAGCATTTT. This translates into CASSPRGAGQPQHF. J is TRBJ1-5 and V is TRBV7-6, with D possibly TRBD1 on 6 matching bases. Germline values: CDR1 SGHVS, CDR2 FNYEAQ. This CDR3 contains 14 residues. V gave up 5 bases and J gave up 6 bases, with 14 bases separating them.

The CDR3 bases are TGTGCCAGCAGTTTAGATCAGGGCAACACCGGGGAGCTGTTTTTT. It encodes CASSLDQGNTGELFF. The chain employs TRBV28 and TRBJ2-2; the D gene is possibly TRBD1 (5 bases). The CDR3 contains 15 residues. Per the germline V gene, CDR1 is MDHEN and CDR2 is SYDVKM. The V end lost 2 bases, the J end lost 2 bases, and 9 bases lay between the germline ends.

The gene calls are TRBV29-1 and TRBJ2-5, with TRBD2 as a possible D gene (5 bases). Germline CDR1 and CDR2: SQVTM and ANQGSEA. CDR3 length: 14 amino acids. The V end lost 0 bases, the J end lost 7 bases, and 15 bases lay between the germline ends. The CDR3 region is CSVEDHRAGATQYF. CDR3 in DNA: TGCAGCGTTGAAGACCATCGGGCGGGCGCGACCCAGTACTTC.